These 23 T cell receptor beta chains originate from one sample sequenced in a study of human T cells and chemical hapten exposure. Unfractionated whole blood yielded the extracted total RNA. MiXCR was run by TCRdb on the 5' RACE reads, yielding one entry per CDR3 protein. The repertoire has about 120,000 distinct CDR3 sequences, roughly 19% of them found once; the top ten carry 2.5% to 3%. These receptors were obtained from a human donor in good health.

The table lists this clonotype with a count of one. A read error may produce the germline difference seen at one junction end. The rearrangement joins TRBV29-1 to TRBJ1-2; D is ambiguous. This CDR3 has 11 residues. Germline lookup yields CDR1 SQVTM and CDR2 ANQGSEA. The CDR3 bases are TGCAGCGGACACGAGGGAGATGGCGACACCTTC. Its protein product is CSGHEGDGDTF.

This chain uses TRBV5-5 with TRBJ1-5; unclear D gene. The ends were cut back, 2 bases at V and 1 base at J, with 10 bases in the middle. CDR3 size: 15 residues. Germline CDR1 is SGHKS and CDR2 is YYEKEE (reference sequence). CDR3 in amino acids: CASSLYEQSNQPQHF. The CDR3 DNA follows: TGTGCCAGCAGCTTATACGAACAGAGCAATCAGCCCCAGCATTTT.

This clonotype was seen more than once but under ten times. This rearrangement joins TRBV28 to TRBJ1-6, with D perhaps matching TRBD1 (6 bases). Per the germline V gene, CDR1 is MDHEN and CDR2 is SYDVKM. The CDR3 runs to 15 residues. V dropped 5 bases and J dropped 6 bases, with 14 bases sitting between them. As DNA, the CDR3 is TGTGCCAGCAGTATAAGACAGGCCCTTAATTCACCCCTCCACTTT. Translated: CASSIRQALNSPLHF.

The chain uses TRBV27 and TRBJ1-5; D is perhaps TRBD1 (6 bases). The CDR3 has 14 amino acids. Germline lookup yields CDR1 MNHEY and CDR2 SMNVEV (reference sequence). Trimming left V 2 bases short and J 7 bases short, with 12 bases between. The CDR3 loop reads CASSLRSDSQPQHF. The CDR3, as DNA: TGTGCCAGCAGTTTACGATCGGACAGCCAGCCCCAGCATTTT.

The chain uses TRBV7-8 and TRBJ2-1, with no clear D. The V end was cut by 2 bases, the J end by 0 bases, with 14 bases between. The CDR3 runs to 17 residues. The V gene's germline CDR1 is SGHVS and CDR2 FQNEAQ. The CDR3 sequence: CASSLSSGGFSYNEQFF. For the CDR3, the DNA is TGTGCCAGCAGCTTATCGTCCGGCGGTTTCTCCTACAATGAGCAGTTCTTC.

The chain combines TRBV7-2 with TRBJ2-6; TRBD1 matches 7 bases. The trim removed 2 bases at V and 1 base at J, leaving 2 bases unmatched. The CDR3 spans 16 residues. CDR1 SGHTA and CDR2 FQGNSA come from the germline V gene. CDR3 in DNA: TGTGCCAGCAGCTTAAGACAGGGATCTGGGGCCAACGTCCTGACTTTC. Amino acids: CASSLRQGSGANVLTF. The whole variable domain, remainder taken from reference TRBV7-2 and TRBJ2-6, is GAGVSQSPSNKVTEKGKDVELRCDPISGHTALYWYRQSLGQGLEFLIYFQGNSAPDKSGLPSDRFSAERTGGSVSTLTIQRTQQEDSAVYLCASSLRQGSGANVLTFGAGSRLTVL.

This clonotype has only a few counts. This chain connects TRBV3-1 to TRBJ2-7, with D unclear. The CDR3 extends over 15 amino acids. V was clipped by 7 bases and J by 2 bases, with 18 bases between them. The V gene's germline CDR1 is LGHDT and CDR2 YNNKEL (reference sequence). The CDR3 sequence: CASTLLRNSPYEQYF. The CDR3 region has the DNA TGTGCCAGCACCCTCTTAAGGAACAGTCCCTACGAGCAGTACTTC.

The chain combines TRBV19 with TRBJ2-1, with D possibly TRBD2 on 6 matching bases. Germline V gene lookup returns CDR1 LNHDA and CDR2 SQIVND (reference sequence). The V and J ends lost 5 bases and 12 bases respectively, with 26 bases between them. The CDR3 is 16 amino acids. The CDR3 spells CASSFDIWGVLEGQFF. DNA of the CDR3: TGTGCCAGTAGTTTCGACATCTGGGGGGTGTTGGAAGGGCAGTTCTTC.

This clonotype was detected only a few times. The V and J genes are TRBV10-3 and TRBJ1-2; weak D call: TRBD1 (5 bases). The ends were cut back, 0 bases at V and 8 bases at J, with 7 bases in the middle. Germline-derived CDR1 and CDR2 are ENHRY and SYGVKD. This CDR3 has 12 amino acids. The CDR3, as DNA: TGTGCCATCAGTGAGTCGGCAGGGGGCTACACCTTC. This translates into CAISESAGGYTF.

This clonotype was detected a few times. This chain joins TRBV25-1 and TRBJ1-1; D may be TRBD1 (5 bases). Germline assignment: CDR1 MGHDK and CDR2 SYGVNS. V gave up 6 bases and J gave up 0 bases, with 14 bases separating them. CDR3 length equals 15 residues. CDR3 DNA: TGTGCCAGCAGACTTTCCTGGGGCATGAACACTGAAGCTTTCTTT. It is translated as CASRLSWGMNTEAFF.

This clonotype was detected a few times. V usage is TRBV5-1 and J usage is TRBJ2-5, with D maybe TRBD1 (5 bases). V lost 2 bases and J lost 4, with 6 bases in between. The CDR3 length is 12 residues. The germline V gene has CDR1 SGHRS and CDR2 YFSETQ. The DNA of the CDR3 is TGCGCCAGCAGCTTTAGGGGAGAGACCCAGTACTTC. Translating gives CASSFRGETQYF.

This chain uses TRBV5-6 with TRBJ2-7; D uncertain. This CDR3 is built from 13 residues. V was shortened by 4 bases and J by 5 bases, with 13 bases between the two germline ends. Germline V lookup: CDR1 SGHDT, CDR2 YYEEEE. For the CDR3, the DNA is TGTGCCAGCAGCCCGACTCTGACCGACGAGCAGTACTTC. Translating it yields CASSPTLTDEQYF. Based on the CDR3 plus reference TRBV5-6 and TRBJ2-7, the full variable domain is DAGVTQSPTHLIKTRGQQVTLRCSPKSGHDTVSWYQQALGQGPQFIFQYYEEEERQRGNFPDRFSGHQFPNYSSELNVNALLLGDSALYLCASSPTLTDEQYFGPGTRLTVT.

This clonotype was recorded many times. The rearrangement links TRBV5-1 to TRBJ2-5, with no clear D. The length of the CDR3 is 14 residues. The V gene's germline CDR1 is SGHRS and CDR2 YFSETQ. V dropped 1 base and J dropped 1 base, with 8 bases sitting between them. The DNA of the CDR3 is TGCGCCAGCAGCTTGCAAGCCACCCAAGAGACCCAGTACTTC. Amino acid sequence: CASSLQATQETQYF.

The chain has TRBV27 and TRBJ1-5; no clear D. This CDR3 has 16 residues. The V and J ends lost 0 bases and 0 bases respectively, with 9 bases between them. CDR1 is MNHEY and CDR2 is SMNVEV in the germline V gene (reference sequence). CDR3 residues: CASSLSWAVSNQPQHF. CDR3 nucleotides: TGTGCCAGCAGTTTATCTTGGGCGGTTAGCAATCAGCCCCAGCATTTT.

The chain has TRBV7-9 and TRBJ1-5; D unclear. The ends were cut back, 3 bases at V and 7 bases at J, with 7 bases in the middle. The CDR3 runs 12 residues. Germline-derived CDR1 and CDR2 are SEHNR and FQNEAQ (reference sequence). As DNA, the CDR3 is TGTGCCAGCAGCTTTTTTGGCCAGCCCCAGCATTTT. Its translation: CASSFFGQPQHF.

The genes are TRBV10-2 and TRBJ2-3; 7 bases match TRBD1. V gave up 2 bases and J gave up 6 bases; unmatched junction bases: 8. This CDR3 has 15 amino acids. The germline V gene encodes CDR1 WSHSY and CDR2 SAAADI. Written as DNA, the CDR3 is TGCGCCAGCAGTGAGAGGTACCGAGGGGGCGATACGCAGTATTTT. This gives the protein CASSERYRGGDTQYF.

In its sample, this clonotype was seen a few times. The chain joins TRBV18 to TRBJ1-4; the D is unclear. The CDR3 runs to 16 residues. Between the trimmed V and J ends, which lost 3 bases and 0 bases, there was a span of 11 bases. From germline, CDR1 is KGHSH and CDR2 LQKENI. This chain's CDR3 is CASSPTPGTTNEKLFF. The CDR3 DNA reads as TGTGCCAGCTCACCGACACCCGGCACAACTAATGAAAAACTGTTTTTT.

V usage is TRBV30 and J usage is TRBJ1-4; maybe TRBD1 (6 bases). Trimming removed 0 bases from V and 0 bases from J, with 17 bases in between. Germline CDR1 GTSNPN, CDR2 SVGIG (reference sequence). The CDR3 is made up of 18 amino acids. CDR3 region: CAWSVRGAQRTTNEKLFF. Here the CDR3 DNA reads TGTGCCTGGAGTGTAAGGGGGGCTCAGCGAACAACTAATGAAAAACTGTTTTTT.

This clonotype was seen just once. The rearrangement links TRBV9 to TRBJ2-1, with a possible D match to TRBD2 (5 bases). This CDR3 comprises 15 residues. Looked up from germline, CDR1 is SGDLS and CDR2 is YYNGEE. Between the trimmed V and J ends, which lost 1 base and 2 bases, there was a span of 10 bases. The CDR3 DNA reads as TGTGCCAGCAGCGTACATGAGGGCACCTACAATGAGCAGTTCTTC. Translated: CASSVHEGTYNEQFF.

The V call is TRBV6-2 or TRBV6-3, the J call TRBJ2-1, with a tentative D call TRBD2 (6 bases). This CDR3 comprises 16 residues. Trimming shortened V by 2 bases and J by 5 bases, and 16 bases separated the two germline ends. Germline V gives CDR1 MNHEY, CDR2 SVGEGT. CDR3 in amino acids: CASSYPGDSENNEQFF. In nucleotides, the CDR3 is TGTGCCAGCAGTTACCCGGGAGACTCGGAAAACAATGAGCAGTTCTTC.

The chain uses TRBV27 and TRBJ2-7, with 11 positions matching TRBD2. The V and J ends lost 5 bases and 2 bases, in that order; junction bases with no gene match: 20. CDR1 and CDR2 from the germline V gene are MNHEY and SMNVEV (reference sequence). This CDR3 contains 20 residues. This CDR3 reads CASSPAPLAGVWASPYEQYF. The CDR3 DNA reads as TGTGCCAGCAGTCCCGCCCCACTAGCGGGAGTATGGGCCTCGCCCTACGAGCAGTACTTC.

The chain links TRBV6-5 to TRBJ2-3, with D possibly being TRBD2 (6 bases). V was pared by 5 bases and J by 5 bases, with 23 bases between. Germline V gene sequence: CDR1 MNHEY, CDR2 SVGAGI. This CDR3 is 17 amino acids long. The CDR3 reads CASSKRRDSLRKDTQYF. The CDR3, as DNA: TGTGCCAGCAGTAAACGGCGGGATTCCCTCCGGAAAGATACGCAGTATTTT.

CDR3 residues: CASSHRAFYEQYF. CDR3 coding DNA: TGTGCCAGCAGTCACCGGGCCTTCTACGAGCAGTACTTC. V usage is TRBV28 and J usage is TRBJ2-7; D is unresolved. The CDR3 covers 13 residues. CDR1 is MDHEN, CDR2 SYDVKM, per germline. Trimming took 5 bases from V and 3 from J, leaving 11 bases between them.